These 18 T cell receptor beta chains were all obtained from the same sample, sequenced in a study of brain T cells in children with intractable seizures. Data came from immunoSEQ multiplex PCR; TCRdb stores just in-frame clones and leaves some out. The sample lists 62,000 or so clones; about 96% were seen once. This sample comprised peripheral blood, obtained at surgery. These receptors all come from a boy younger than two with focal cortical dysplasia and intractable seizures.

The chain employs TRBV12-3 or TRBV12-4 and TRBJ1-2, with D perhaps matching TRBD1 (5 bases). The CDR3 extends over 12 amino acids. Trimming cost V 3 bases and J 7 bases, with 9 bases left between them. As DNA, the CDR3 is TGTGCCAGCAGTTTCGGGGGGTTTGGCTACACCTTC. It codes for CASSFGGFGYTF.

This chain connects TRBV9 to TRBJ2-7, with 9 bases matching TRBD1. CDR3 length equals 19 residues. The V gene end was trimmed by 0 bases and the J gene end by 4 bases; junction bases not matched to a gene: 17. Germline CDR1 reads SGDLS; CDR2 reads YYNGEE. Here the CDR3 reads CASSVAPSAPGTGSYEQYF. CDR3 in DNA: TGTGCCAGCAGCGTAGCCCCTTCCGCTCCCGGGACAGGGTCGTACGAGCAGTACTTC.

V usage is TRBV7-2 and J usage is TRBJ2-7; D possibly matches TRBD1 or TRBD2 (6 bases each). The V end was cut by 4 bases, the J end by 2 bases, with 27 bases between. The CDR3 has 19 amino acids. CDR1 is SGHTA and CDR2 is FQGNSA in the germline V gene. The CDR3: CASSWWREGGQIKPYEQYF. CDR3 DNA: TGTGCCAGCAGCTGGTGGCGTGAGGGAGGACAGATCAAACCCTACGAGCAGTACTTC.

The chain has TRBV7-8 and TRBJ2-1; D gene ambiguous. Trimming cost V 6 bases and J 7 bases, with 16 bases left between them. CDR1 is SGHVS, CDR2 FQNEAQ, per germline. The length of the CDR3 is 14 residues. CDR3 sequence: CASRTLGNGNEQFF. The CDR3 bases are TGTGCCAGCAGGACTTTGGGGAACGGGAATGAGCAGTTCTTC.

The gene calls are TRBV18 and TRBJ2-7; no reliable D call. The germline V gene has CDR1 KGHSH and CDR2 LQKENI. The germline V and J ends were trimmed by 1 base and 2 bases, with 3 bases remaining between them. The CDR3 length is 12 residues. The CDR3 region is CASSPLPYEQYF. As DNA, the CDR3 is TGTGCCAGCTCACCACTTCCCTACGAGCAGTACTTC.

The V call is TRBV4-1, the J call TRBJ2-7; 12 bases map to TRBD2. In germline, CDR1 is MGHRA, CDR2 YSYEKL. With V trimmed by 4 bases and J by 2 bases, 3 bases remained unmatched. This CDR3 comprises 15 residues. The CDR3 DNA is TGCGCCAGCAGCCCCGGACTAGCGGGGACCTACGAGCAGTACTTC. As protein: CASSPGLAGTYEQYF.

This clone came up once. The chain employs TRBV15 and TRBJ2-7, with D possibly being TRBD1 (7 bases). From germline, CDR1 is LNHNV and CDR2 YYDKDF (reference sequence). This CDR3 comprises 15 residues. With 1 base removed from V and 1 base from J, the gap between germline ends came to 11 bases. The CDR3 loop is CATSRGGDSSYEQYF. In DNA, the CDR3 is TGTGCCACCAGCAGAGGGGGGGACAGTTCCTACGAGCAGTACTTC.

The CDR3: CASSPGQNTEAFF. The CDR3 DNA reads TGTGCCAGCAGTCCCGGACAGAACACTGAAGCTTTCTTT. The J gene is TRBJ1-1, the V gene TRBV27; possible D gene TRBD1, 5 bases. The V gene lost 5 bases and the J gene lost 1 base, with 8 bases spanning the gap. The germline gives CDR1 MNHEY, CDR2 SMNVEV (reference sequence). This CDR3 has 13 residues.

This chain links TRBV10-2 with TRBJ1-2; no reliable D call. This CDR3 comprises 12 residues. The V gene's germline CDR1 is WSHSY and CDR2 SAAADI. V lost 7 bases to trimming and J lost 7 bases, with 13 bases between them. CDR3 nucleotides: TGCGCCAGCACCAGGTATAGTGCTGGCTACACCTTC. Protein product: CASTRYSAGYTF.

The J gene is TRBJ2-1, the V gene TRBV10-1; 10 positions match TRBD2. V dropped 6 bases and J dropped 3; count of bases not matched to a gene: 14. This CDR3 is built from 18 residues. Germline V gene lookup returns CDR1 WNHNN and CDR2 SYGVQD (reference sequence). CDR3 protein: CASSAGLAEPRVYNEQFF. The CDR3 DNA reads TGCGCCAGCAGCGCCGGACTAGCGGAGCCGAGAGTCTACAATGAGCAGTTCTTC.

The chain combines TRBV6-5 with TRBJ1-1; 7 bases match TRBD1. V lost 9 bases and J lost 0; bases outside the gene matches: 4. From germline, CDR1 is MNHEY and CDR2 SVGAGI. The CDR3 runs to 13 residues. In DNA, the CDR3 is TGTGCCAGTCAGACAGGGTTGAACACTGAAGCTTTCTTT. It is translated as CASQTGLNTEAFF.

This rearrangement joins TRBV5-8 to TRBJ2-4; the D is unclear. CDR3 size: 11 residues. Germline lookup yields CDR1 SGHTS and CDR2 YDEGEE. V lost 4 bases, J lost 8 bases, and 7 bases lay in between. Here the CDR3 reads CASSAGHIQYF. CDR3 DNA: TGTGCCAGCAGCGCCGGACACATTCAGTACTTC. Full variable domain (remainder filled in from reference TRBV5-8 and TRBJ2-4): EAGVTQSPTHLIKTRGQQATLRCSPISGHTSVYWYQQALGLGLQFLLWYDEGEERNRGNFPPRFSGRQFPNYSSELNVNALELEDSALYLCASSAGHIQYFGAGTRLSVL.

The V call is TRBV12-5, the J call TRBJ1-6; D gene uncertain. The CDR3 covers 17 residues. The V end lost 0 bases, the J end lost 4 bases, and 13 bases lay between the germline ends. Looked up from germline, CDR1 is LGHNT and CDR2 is FRNRAP. CDR3 amino acids: CASGLVLSRSYNSPLHF. The CDR3, as DNA: TGTGCTAGTGGTTTGGTGCTAAGCCGTTCGTATAATTCACCCCTCCACTTT.

The rearrangement links TRBV7-2 to TRBJ2-1, with 11 nucleotides matching TRBD1. Trimming cost V 4 bases and J 5 bases; bases outside gene matches: 4. The CDR3 loop spans 15 amino acids. Germline CDR1 reads SGHTA; CDR2 reads FQGNSA. The CDR3 coding sequence is TGTGCCAGCAGCTCCGGACAGGGGGCGGACAATGAGCAGTTCTTC. Protein product: CASSSGQGADNEQFF.

This chain links TRBV5-1 with TRBJ2-3; D not resolved. V lost 0 bases and J lost 0, with 11 bases in between. The germline V gene has CDR1 SGHRS and CDR2 YFSETQ. This CDR3 is 16 amino acids long. The CDR3 region is CASSLVGYVSTDTQYF. CDR3 sequence (DNA): TGCGCCAGCAGCTTGGTGGGCTATGTGAGCACAGATACGCAGTATTTT.

With regard to this clone: Within the sample, other DNA sequences also encode this same CDR3. The chain joins TRBV19 to TRBJ1-1; no clear D. Germline V gene lookup returns CDR1 LNHDA and CDR2 SQIVND (reference sequence). CDR3 length: 12 residues. V gave up 3 bases and J gave up 1 base, with 3 bases separating them. The CDR3 loop is CASSIGNTEAFF. The CDR3 DNA follows: TGTGCCAGTAGTATCGGGAACACTGAAGCTTTCTTT.

The chain couples TRBV7-8 to TRBJ2-7; D gene unclear. V was trimmed by 2 bases and J by 2 bases, leaving 7 bases between them. The CDR3 consists of 13 residues. CDR1 is SGHVS and CDR2 is FQNEAQ in the germline V gene. The CDR3 is CASSLLGAYEQYF. The CDR3 coding sequence is TGTGCCAGCAGCTTATTAGGCGCCTACGAGCAGTACTTC.

The rearrangement links TRBV4-1 to TRBJ2-3; 7 bases align to TRBD2. The CDR3 has 16 residues. The trim removed 0 bases at V and 7 bases at J, leaving 10 bases unmatched. Looked up from germline, CDR1 is MGHRA and CDR2 is YSYEKL. The CDR3 nucleotides read TGCGCCAGCAGCCAAGATGTAGCGGGTGTGGTAAATACGCAGTATTTT. Translation: CASSQDVAGVVNTQYF.